The following is a T cell receptor beta chain sequence with its context. This sample is drawn from a study of blood T cell repertoires in COVID-19. Study background: COVID-19 samples collected from the United States, Italy and Spain covered acute and convalescent phases. Sources were T cells, B-cell-depleted T cells, or PBMCs; the material itself was cDNA or gDNA.

V was clipped by 0 bases and J by 4 bases, with 17 bases between them. Germline V gives CDR1 SGHNT, CDR2 YYREEE (reference sequence). The CDR3 runs to 16 residues. Two consecutive negative NP/OP PCR tests, clearance, or resolved symptoms defined Cohort 3 recovery. As handled by the study authors: Scientists estimated how many nucleated cells there were by amplifying reference gene primers. Produced via immunoSEQ multiplex PCR; TCRdb's table is partial and in-frame only. V, J and clone size are those of that table, while D and trimming were read from the DNA. In the table there are more than 300,000 clones, more than 85% of which are singletons.

Sequencing used PBMCs or T cells enriched from blood (not recorded which). This receptor was identified in a woman aged 25-40 years who had recovered from COVID-19. The genes are TRBV5-4 and TRBJ2-7, with unresolved D. The CDR3 coding sequence is TGTGCCAGCAGCTTGGATCGGTTGGGCAGTCTTTACGAGCAGTACTTC. Amino acids: CASSLDRLGSLYEQYF.